This TCR beta chain was profiled in a study of blood T cell repertoires in COVID-19. Background on the study: The United States, Italy and Spain provided the acute and convalescent COVID-19 samples. The analysed material was cDNA or gDNA that came from T cells, B-cell-depleted T cells, or PBMCs.

The V gene's germline CDR1 is LNHDA and CDR2 SQIVND (reference sequence). The CDR3 is 16 amino acids. Trimming removed 8 bases from V and 7 bases from J, with 21 bases in between. Repertoires were generated with immunoSEQ multiplex PCR, while TCRdb's copy carries only in-frame clones and drops some. The data contain a few hundred thousand clones, roughly nine tenths of them singletons. The sample consisted of peripheral blood. The V gene is TRBV19, the J gene TRBJ1-6; no clear D gene. This TCR derives from a woman between 55 and 75 years old with COVID-19, enrolled during active disease. The CDR3 is CASLDRRNANNSPLHF. DNA for the CDR3: TGTGCCAGTCTAGATCGGCGGAACGCCAACAATTCACCCCTCCACTTT.